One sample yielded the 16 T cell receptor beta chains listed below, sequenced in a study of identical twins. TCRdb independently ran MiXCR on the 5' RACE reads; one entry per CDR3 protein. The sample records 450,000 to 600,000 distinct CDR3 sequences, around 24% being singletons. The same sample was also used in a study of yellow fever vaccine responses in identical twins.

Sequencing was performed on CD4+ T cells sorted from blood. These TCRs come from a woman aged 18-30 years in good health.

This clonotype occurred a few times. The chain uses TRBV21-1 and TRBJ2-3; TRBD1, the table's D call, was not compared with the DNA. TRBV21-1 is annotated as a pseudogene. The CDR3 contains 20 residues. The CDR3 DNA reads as TGTGCCAGCAGCAAAAAAGTTCAGGACAGGGGGGTGTGCGGCACAGATACGCAGTATTTT. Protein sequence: CASSKKVQDRGVCGTDTQYF.

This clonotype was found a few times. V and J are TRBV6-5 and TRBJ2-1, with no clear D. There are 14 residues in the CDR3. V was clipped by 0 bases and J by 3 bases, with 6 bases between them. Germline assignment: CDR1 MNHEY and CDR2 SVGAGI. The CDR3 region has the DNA TGTGCCAGCAGTTACTCGACTCTCTACAATGAGCAGTTCTTC. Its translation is CASSYSTLYNEQFF.

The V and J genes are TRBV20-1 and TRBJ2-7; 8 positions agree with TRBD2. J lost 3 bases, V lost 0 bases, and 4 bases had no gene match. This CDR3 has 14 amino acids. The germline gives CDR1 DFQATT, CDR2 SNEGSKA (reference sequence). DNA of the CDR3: TGCAGTGCTAGAGACCCCGGGACTAGCTACGAGCAGTACTTC. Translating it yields CSARDPGTSYEQYF.

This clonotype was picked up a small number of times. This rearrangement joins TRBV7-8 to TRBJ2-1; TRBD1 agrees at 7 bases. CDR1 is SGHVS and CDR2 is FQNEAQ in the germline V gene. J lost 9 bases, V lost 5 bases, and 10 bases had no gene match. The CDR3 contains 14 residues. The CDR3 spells CASSPRDSSSEQFF. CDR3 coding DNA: TGTGCCAGCAGCCCGAGGGACAGTTCTAGTGAGCAGTTCTTC.

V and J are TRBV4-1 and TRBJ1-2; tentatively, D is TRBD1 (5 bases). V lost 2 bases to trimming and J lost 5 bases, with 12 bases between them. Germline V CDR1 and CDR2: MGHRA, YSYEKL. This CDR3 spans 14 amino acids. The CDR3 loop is CASSQIQDPYGYTF. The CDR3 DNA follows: TGCGCCAGCAGCCAAATACAGGACCCATATGGCTACACCTTC.

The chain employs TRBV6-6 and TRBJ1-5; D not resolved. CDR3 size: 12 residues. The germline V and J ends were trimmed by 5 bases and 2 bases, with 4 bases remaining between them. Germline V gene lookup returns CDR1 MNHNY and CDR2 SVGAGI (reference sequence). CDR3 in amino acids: CASSHGNQPQHF. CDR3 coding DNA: TGTGCCAGCAGTCACGGCAATCAGCCCCAGCATTTT.

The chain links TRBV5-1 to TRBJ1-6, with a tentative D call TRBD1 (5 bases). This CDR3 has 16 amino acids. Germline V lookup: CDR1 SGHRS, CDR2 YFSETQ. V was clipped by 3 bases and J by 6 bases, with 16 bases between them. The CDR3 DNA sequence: TGCGCCAGCAGCTACGGTGGGGGGACGGTTAATTCACCCCTCCACTTT. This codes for CASSYGGGTVNSPLHF.

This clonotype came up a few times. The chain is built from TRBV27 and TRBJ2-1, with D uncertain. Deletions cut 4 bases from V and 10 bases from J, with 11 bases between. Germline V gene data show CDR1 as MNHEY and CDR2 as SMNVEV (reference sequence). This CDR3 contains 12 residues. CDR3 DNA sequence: TGTGCCAGCAGTTATCTGGCAGGCGAGCAGTTCTTC. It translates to CASSYLAGEQFF.

The CDR3 DNA reads as TGTGCCAGCAGCTTAGGTAGGGAAACCTACGAGCAGTACTTC. Protein: CASSLGRETYEQYF. The V call is TRBV5-5, the J call TRBJ2-7; D ambiguous. This CDR3 spans 14 amino acids. Germline values: CDR1 SGHKS, CDR2 YYEKEE (reference sequence). V lost 2 bases to trimming and J lost 2 bases, with 11 bases between them.

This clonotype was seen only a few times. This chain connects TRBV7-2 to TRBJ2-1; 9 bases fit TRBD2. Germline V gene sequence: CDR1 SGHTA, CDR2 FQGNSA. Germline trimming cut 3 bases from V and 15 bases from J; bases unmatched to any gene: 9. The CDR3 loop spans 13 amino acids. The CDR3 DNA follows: TGTGCCAGCAGCTTCGCCTTAGCGGGAGATCGGTTCTTC. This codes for CASSFALAGDRFF.

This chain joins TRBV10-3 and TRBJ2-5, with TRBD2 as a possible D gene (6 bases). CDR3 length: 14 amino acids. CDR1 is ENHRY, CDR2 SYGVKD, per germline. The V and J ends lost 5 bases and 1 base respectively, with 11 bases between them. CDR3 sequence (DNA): TGTGCCATCAGTAGCGGGTCGGTCCAAGAGACCCAGTACTTC. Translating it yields CAISSGSVQETQYF.

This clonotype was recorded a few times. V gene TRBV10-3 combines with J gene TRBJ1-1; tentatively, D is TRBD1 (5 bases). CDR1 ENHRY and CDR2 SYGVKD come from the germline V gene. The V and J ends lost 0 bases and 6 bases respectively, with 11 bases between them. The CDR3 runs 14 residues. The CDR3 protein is CAISESAGLAEAFF. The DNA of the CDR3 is TGTGCCATCAGTGAGTCGGCAGGGCTAGCTGAAGCTTTCTTT.

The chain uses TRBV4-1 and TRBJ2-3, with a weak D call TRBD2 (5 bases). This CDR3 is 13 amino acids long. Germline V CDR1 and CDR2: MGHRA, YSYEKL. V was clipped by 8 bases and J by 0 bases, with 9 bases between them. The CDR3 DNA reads TGCGCCAGCCGAGGACTTAGCACAGATACGCAGTATTTT. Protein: CASRGLSTDTQYF.

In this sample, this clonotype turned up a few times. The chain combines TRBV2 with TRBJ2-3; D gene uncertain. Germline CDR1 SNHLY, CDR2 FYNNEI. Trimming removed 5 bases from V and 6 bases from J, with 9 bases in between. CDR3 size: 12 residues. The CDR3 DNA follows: TGTGCCAGCAGTAGCAACAGTGATACGCAGTATTTT. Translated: CASSSNSDTQYF.

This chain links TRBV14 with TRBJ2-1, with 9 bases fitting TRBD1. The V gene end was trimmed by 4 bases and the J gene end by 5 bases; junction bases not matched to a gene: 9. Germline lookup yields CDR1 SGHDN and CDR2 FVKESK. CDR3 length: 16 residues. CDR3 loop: CASSLGQGSSHNEQFF. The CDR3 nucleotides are TGTGCCAGCAGCCTGGGACAGGGTTCATCCCACAATGAGCAGTTCTTC.

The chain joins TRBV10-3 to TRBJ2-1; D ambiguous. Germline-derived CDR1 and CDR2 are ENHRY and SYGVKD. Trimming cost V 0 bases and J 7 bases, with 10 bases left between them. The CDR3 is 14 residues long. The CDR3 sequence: CAISESDGRNEQFF. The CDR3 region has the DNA TGTGCCATCAGTGAGTCCGATGGGCGGAATGAGCAGTTCTTC.